The sample holds a few counts of the clone carrying this T cell receptor (beta chain). Its specificity is not known. This CDR3 region has 12 residues. Looked up from germline, CDR1 is LNHDA and CDR2 is SQIVND (reference sequence). Trimming shortened V by 4 bases and J by 6 bases, and 7 bases separated the two germline ends. Time point noted: newly diagnosed GD, antithyroid drugs for less than 3 months. Preparation of the TCR library used RNA extracted from PBMCs. The sample originates from a study of regulatory T cells in long-lasting Graves disease. Study at large: Graves' cases, newly diagnosed, had used antithyroid drugs under 3 months.

Relying on iRepertoire HTBI primers and Arm-PCR of CDR3 regions, the team built TCR beta libraries. From the multiplex PCR reads, TCRdb called clonotypes with MiXCR, one entry per CDR3 protein. The sample carries under 500,000 distinct CDR3 sequences, about a sixth recorded once. General study findings and limits: Persistent cases favored TRBV28, TRBJ1-2 and TRBJ2-5.

These records were also assigned to another study, of T cells in Graves' hyperthyroidism and ophthalmopathy.

The sample was peripheral blood mononuclear cells (PBMCs), taken at new diagnosis, from a patient treated with antithyroid drugs. The V call is TRBV19, the J call TRBJ1-5; D is undetermined. This TCR came from a woman in her twenties or thirties with Graves disease. CDR3 residues: CASSTQTQPQHF. The CDR3 nucleotides read TGTGCCAGTAGTACACAGACTCAGCCCCAGCATTTT.